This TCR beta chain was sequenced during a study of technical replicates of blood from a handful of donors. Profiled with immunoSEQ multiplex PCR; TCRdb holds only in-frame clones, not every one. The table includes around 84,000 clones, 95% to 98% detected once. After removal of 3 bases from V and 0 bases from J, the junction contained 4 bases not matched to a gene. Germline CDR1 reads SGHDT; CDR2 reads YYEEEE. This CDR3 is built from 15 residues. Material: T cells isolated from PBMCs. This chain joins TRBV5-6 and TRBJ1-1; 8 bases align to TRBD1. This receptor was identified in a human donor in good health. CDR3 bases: TGTGCCAGCAGCTACCGGACAGGGTTGAACACTGAAGCTTTCTTT. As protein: CASSYRTGLNTEAFF.